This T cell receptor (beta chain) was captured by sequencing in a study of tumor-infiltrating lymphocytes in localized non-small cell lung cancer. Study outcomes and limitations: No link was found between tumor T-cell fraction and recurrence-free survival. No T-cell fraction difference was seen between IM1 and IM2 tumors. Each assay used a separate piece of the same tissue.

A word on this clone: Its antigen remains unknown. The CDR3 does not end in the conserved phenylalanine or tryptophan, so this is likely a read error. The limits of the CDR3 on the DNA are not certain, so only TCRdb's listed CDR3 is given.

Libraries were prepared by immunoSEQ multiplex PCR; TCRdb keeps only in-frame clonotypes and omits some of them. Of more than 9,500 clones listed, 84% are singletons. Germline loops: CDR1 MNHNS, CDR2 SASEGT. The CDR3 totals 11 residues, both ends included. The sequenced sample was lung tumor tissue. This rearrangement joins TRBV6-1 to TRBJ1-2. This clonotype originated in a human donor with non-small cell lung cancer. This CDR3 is CASSFDLYRAL.